A selection of T cell receptor beta chains follows, all from one sample in a study of cytomegalovirus exposure and HLA in healthy donors. Profiled with immunoSEQ multiplex PCR; TCRdb holds only in-frame clones, not every one. The repertoire holds tens of thousands of clones, with approximately 60% as singletons. Sequenced: PBMCs. These receptor sequences come from a woman aged 45-60 years in good health and CMV-seronegative. CDR3s include the opening cysteine and the closing phenylalanine or tryptophan. The D gene is left open where the match is weak. Size values are once, few and many counts, or a class for expanded clones, and some rows have none.

CASSLQPSDSTYNEQFF | TGCGCCAGCAGCCTCCAGCCTAGCGACTCCACCTACAATGAGCAGTTCTTC | TRBV5-1 | . | . | TRBJ2-1
CASSETSGLPYEQYF | TGTGCCAGCAGTGAAACTTCGGGACTTCCCTACGAGCAGTACTTC | TRBV28 | . | . | TRBJ2-7
CASGLVLGQGGNYEQYF | TGTGCTAGTGGTTTGGTGCTCGGGCAGGGCGGGAACTACGAGCAGTACTTC | TRBV12-5 | . | . | TRBJ2-7
CASSLARRNTQRGYGYTF | TGTGCCAGCAGCTTGGCCCGTAGGAACACACAACGGGGCTATGGCTACACCTTC | TRBV5-5 | . | . | TRBJ1-2
CASSIDPDRGGELFF | TGTGCCAGTAGTATAGATCCGGACCGGGGCGGGGAGCTGTTTTTT | TRBV19 | . | . | TRBJ2-2
CASSVVAGAGAEEQYF | TGTGCCAGCAGCGTAGTTGCGGGAGCGGGAGCGGAAGAGCAGTACTTC | TRBV9 | TRBD2 | . | TRBJ2-7
CATSRDPGDTEAFF | TGTGCCACCAGCAGAGATCCGGGGGACACTGAAGCTTTCTTT | TRBV15 | . | . | TRBJ1-1
CASSTGNEQFF | TGCGCCAGCTCCACGGGGAATGAGCAGTTCTTC | TRBV5-1 | . | . | TRBJ2-1
CASSLMVGAEEQFF | TGTGCCAGCAGCTTAATGGTAGGGGCTGAGGAGCAGTTCTTC | TRBV7-3 | . | . | TRBJ2-1
CASSPNRQETQYF | TGTGCCAGCAGCCCGAACAGGCAAGAGACCCAGTACTTC | TRBV5-4 | . | once | TRBJ2-5
CAWGTSGNTDTQYF | TGTGCCTGGGGGACTAGCGGGAACACAGATACGCAGTATTTT | TRBV30 | TRBD2 | few | TRBJ2-3
CASGLTGYPYEQYF | TGTGCCAGCGGTCTAACGGGATACCCCTACGAGCAGTACTTC | TRBV28 | . | . | TRBJ2-7
CASSSDMRNVPEQYF | TGCGCCAGCAGTTCCGACATGAGAAACGTCCCCGAGCAGTACTTC | TRBV5-1 | . | . | TRBJ2-7
CASSSGTGLEAFF | TGTGCCAGCAGCTCCGGGACAGGGCTTGAAGCTTTCTTT | TRBV7-2 | TRBD1 | once | TRBJ1-1
CASRGAYEQYF | TGTGCCAGCAGGGGCGCCTACGAGCAGTACTTC | TRBV6-5 | . | few | TRBJ2-7
CASSADRGLTEAFF | TGTGCCAGCAGCGCGGACAGGGGGCTGACTGAAGCTTTCTTT | TRBV2 | TRBD1 | once | TRBJ1-1
CASSQYRVSHQPQHF | TGCGCCAGCAGCCAATACAGGGTAAGTCATCAGCCCCAGCATTTT | TRBV4-3 | . | . | TRBJ1-5
CASSLVTGPLHF | TGTGCCAGCAGCTTAGTTACAGGGCCCCTCCACTTT | TRBV7-6 | . | . | TRBJ1-6
CASSQDPGLAGGETQYF | TGCGCCAGCAGCCAAGACCCCGGACTAGCGGGAGGAGAGACCCAGTACTTC | TRBV4-3 | TRBD2 | . | TRBJ2-5
CASSTGLLNTEAFF | TGTGCCAGTAGTACCGGACTGCTGAACACTGAAGCTTTCTTT | TRBV19 | . | . | TRBJ1-1
CASSSTSGRGTQYF | TGTGCTAGCAGCTCGACTAGCGGGAGGGGTACGCAGTATTTT | TRBV7-7 | TRBD2 | . | TRBJ2-3
CASSLWDYNAADEQFF | TGCGCCAGCAGCCTTTGGGACTACAACGCCGCGGATGAGCAGTTCTTC | TRBV5-1 | TRBD2 | . | TRBJ2-1
CASSSYPTGGAGGYTF | TGTGCCAGCAGTTCCTACCCCACAGGGGGCGCGGGTGGCTACACCTTC | TRBV27 | TRBD1 | . | TRBJ1-2
CASSLDSSGNTIYF | TGTGCCAGCAGCCTCGACTCTTCCGGAAACACCATATATTTT | TRBV6-5 | . | . | TRBJ1-3
CASTVGLNTGELFF | TGTGCCAGCACTGTGGGCCTGAACACCGGGGAGCTGTTTTTT | TRBV7-3 | . | . | TRBJ2-2
CASSLGGGGHPEAFF | TGTGCCAGCAGCTTAGGGGGCGGGGGGCACCCTGAAGCTTTCTTT | TRBV7-8 | . | . | TRBJ1-1
CASSRDMDYGYTF | TGTGCCAGTAGTCGGGACATGGACTATGGCTACACCTTC | TRBV19 | . | . | TRBJ1-2
CASRLVHRPKETQYF | TGTGCAAGTCGCTTAGTACACAGGCCAAAAGAGACCCAGTACTTC | TRBV12-2 | . | . | TRBJ2-5
CASITGLEDQPQHF | TGTGCCAGCATCACAGGTCTCGAGGATCAGCCCCAGCATTTT | TRBV28 | . | . | TRBJ1-5
CASYSIYGYTF | TGTGCCAGCTACAGCATTTATGGCTACACCTTC | TRBV19 | . | . | TRBJ1-2
CASSLPGISRGNTIYF | TGTGCCAGCAGTTTGCCGGGGATCTCAAGGGGAAACACCATATATTTT | TRBV28 | . | . | TRBJ1-3